The TCR beta chain described here comes from a study of T cells after yellow fever vaccination. Germline CDR1 reads LGHDT; CDR2 reads YNNKEL (reference sequence). This CDR3 has 15 residues. The V end was cut by 3 bases, the J end by 5 bases, with 13 bases between. Whole-study findings and limits: Reappearance after the booster was observed for most primary-vaccination clones (roughly 97% CD4, over 70% CD8). Although the secondary response was weaker, it peaked faster, at day 5 versus 15.

This clonotype has a count of ten or more. Its matching antigen is unknown. UMIs were added to TCR cDNA along with a universal primer site when it was made by 5'RACE template switching. MiXCR, applied by TCRdb to the 5' RACE reads, yields one record per CDR3 protein. Seen here are roughly 150,000 distinct CDR3 sequences, 7.7% observed once, and the top ten hold roughly 0.73%. This sequence originates from a man younger than 40 who received the YFV17D yellow fever vaccine. Sequenced here: CD4+ T cells sorted from PBMCs, sampled 5 days after the yellow fever booster vaccination. J is TRBJ2-2 and V is TRBV3-1; possibly TRBD1 for D (7 bases). CDR3 residues: CASSQEGQPTGELFF. CDR3 sequence (DNA): TGTGCCAGCAGCCAGGAGGGACAGCCGACCGGGGAGCTGTTTTTT.